This TCR beta chain was documented in a study of blood T cells in healthy people across ages. Sample-barcoded 5' priming and a J-beta primer mix drove a second PCR of roughly 6 to 12 cycles. Each cDNA molecule, via a template-switch adaptor with 12 random nucleotides, was tagged. A single record per CDR3 protein comes from TCRdb applying MiXCR to the 5' RACE reads. The sample gives approximately 600,000 distinct CDR3 sequences, approximately 59% of which show up once; over 30% is in the top ten. This sequence was found in a man aged 55 to 70 in good health. Sequencing was done on a sample of blood.

CDR3 sequence reads: CASSLGTSGDNQETQYF. In nucleotides, the CDR3 is TGCGCCAGCAGCTTGGGGACTAGCGGAGACAACCAAGAGACCCAGTACTTC. This chain joins TRBV5-1 and TRBJ2-5; TRBD2 matches 10 bases. From germline, CDR1 is SGHRS and CDR2 YFSETQ. The CDR3 has 17 residues. J lost 0 bases, V lost 0 bases, and 5 bases had no gene match.